This T cell receptor (beta chain) was identified in a study of blood T cell repertoires in COVID-19. Background on the study: From the United States, Italy and Spain came samples of acute and convalescent COVID-19. Nucleic acid was either cDNA or gDNA, and it came from T cells, B-cell-depleted T cells, or PBMCs.

How the authors handled the data: It was from reference gene primer amplification that nucleated cell counts were estimated. Profiled with immunoSEQ multiplex PCR; TCRdb holds only in-frame clones, not every one. Clonal size and the V and J genes are those of that table, whereas D and trimming came from the DNA. Seen here are approximately 220,000 clones, 70% to 90% observed once, and the top ten hold roughly 4.2%. Looked up from germline, CDR1 is MGHRA and CDR2 is YSYEKL. Trimming left V 1 base short and J 5 bases short, with 15 bases between. The CDR3 is 16 residues long. This chain connects TRBV4-1 to TRBJ1-5; perhaps TRBD1 as D (6 bases). The clonotype originates from a man in his forties or fifties with acute or convalescent COVID-19. Sequencing was done on a sample of peripheral blood. The CDR3 spells CASSQGPGGADQPQHF. The CDR3 DNA is TGCGCCAGCAGCCAAGGCCCCGGGGGGGCGGATCAGCCCCAGCATTTT.